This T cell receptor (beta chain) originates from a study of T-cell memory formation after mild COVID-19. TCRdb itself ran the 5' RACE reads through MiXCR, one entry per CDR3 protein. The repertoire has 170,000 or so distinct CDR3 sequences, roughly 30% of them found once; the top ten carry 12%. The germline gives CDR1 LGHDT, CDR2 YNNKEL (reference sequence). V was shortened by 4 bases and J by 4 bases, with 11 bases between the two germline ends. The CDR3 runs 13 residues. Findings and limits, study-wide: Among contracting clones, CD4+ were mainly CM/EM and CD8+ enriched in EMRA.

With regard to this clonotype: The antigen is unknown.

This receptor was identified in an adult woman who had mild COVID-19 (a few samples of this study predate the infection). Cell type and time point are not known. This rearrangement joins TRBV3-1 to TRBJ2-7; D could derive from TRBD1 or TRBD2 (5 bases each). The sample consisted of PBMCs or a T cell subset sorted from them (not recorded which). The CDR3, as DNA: TGTGCCAGCAGCCGGGACGGAACTTACGAGCAGTACTTC. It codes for CASSRDGTYEQYF.